The T cell receptor beta chain described here comes from a study of blood T cell repertoires in COVID-19. Study overall: The origin of the acute and convalescent COVID-19 samples was the United States, Italy and Spain. The cDNA or gDNA used as material had been derived from T cells, B-cell-depleted T cells, or PBMCs.

Original methodology: Reference gene primer amplification in the assay estimated nucleated cell counts. This table comes from immunoSEQ multiplex PCR, and its TCRdb copy is limited to in-frame clones, with some not included. The V and J calls and clone size are taken from that table; D and trimming were inferred from the DNA. The repertoire holds approximately 170,000 clones, with roughly 90% as singletons. The Seattle patients, enrolled during active infection, were followed longitudinally. Trimming removed 2 bases from V and 8 bases from J; junction bases left unmatched: 11. Germline CDR1 reads ENHRY; CDR2 reads SYGVKD. The CDR3 loop spans 15 amino acids.

The origin of this receptor is a man aged 18-30 years with COVID-19, enrolled during active disease. Sequences were obtained from peripheral blood. This chain connects TRBV10-3 to TRBJ1-2, with TRBD1 identical over 7 bases. CDR3 in amino acids: CAISETPDRDWGYTF. The DNA for the CDR3 is TGTGCCATCAGTGAGACCCCAGACAGGGACTGGGGCTACACCTTC.